This T cell receptor (beta chain) comes out of a study of OX40 agonist ivuxolimab in advanced cancers. The V gene end was trimmed by 6 bases and the J gene end by 0 bases; junction bases not matched to a gene: 7. The CDR3 consists of 16 residues. Germline lookup yields CDR1 SGHAT and CDR2 FQNNGV. The protocol was immunoSEQ multiplex PCR, while the TCRdb copy is restricted to in-frame clones and leaves out a portion. The sample carries under 20,000 clones, 82% recorded once. This clonotype was obtained from an adult with an advanced solid tumor such as melanoma, head and neck, liver or kidney cancer. V gene TRBV11-2 combines with J gene TRBJ2-1, with TRBD2 matching 8 bases. The sequencing used CD4+ or CD8+ T cells sorted from blood, collected in a trial of the OX40 agonist ivuxolimab. The CDR3 coding sequence is TGTGCCAGCAGGAAAGCGGGGGCCCCCTCCTACAATGAGCAGTTCTTC. Translated: CASRKAGAPSYNEQFF.